Each of the 29 T cell receptor beta chains below was sequenced from the same sample in a study of regulatory T cells in long-lasting Graves disease. As to time point: newly diagnosed GD, antithyroid drugs for less than 3 months. Construction of the TCR library relied on RNA isolated from PBMCs. To make TCR beta libraries, researchers used iRepertoire HTBI primers and Arm-PCR of CDR3 regions. Using its own MiXCR run on the multiplex PCR reads, TCRdb lists one record per CDR3 protein. This sample has about 530,000 distinct CDR3 sequences, with roughly 15% found just once. This sample was also put to use in a study of T cells in Graves' hyperthyroidism and ophthalmopathy.

Sample: peripheral blood mononuclear cells (PBMCs), taken at new diagnosis, from a patient treated with antithyroid drugs. These receptors came from a woman aged 35-65 years with Graves disease.

The chain joins TRBV28 to TRBJ2-3; TRBD2 matches 10 bases. From germline, CDR1 is MDHEN and CDR2 SYDVKM. The CDR3 length is 15 residues. V lost 6 bases and J lost 3; bases outside the gene matches: 6. The CDR3 reads CASSKRGGGTDTQYF. In nucleotides, the CDR3 is TGTGCCAGCAGCAAGCGGGGGGGCGGGACAGATACGCAGTATTTT. The full variable domain, rest sourced from reference TRBV28 and TRBJ2-3, is DVKVTQSSRYLVKRTGEKVFLECVQDMDHENMFWYRQDPGLGLRLIYFSYDVKMKEKGDIPEGYSVSREKKERFSLILESASTNQTSMYLCASSKRGGGTDTQYFGPGTRLTVL.

V gene TRBV7-9 combines with J gene TRBJ2-5, with TRBD2 as a possible D gene (6 bases). V shed 0 bases and J shed 5 bases, with 16 bases lying between them. The CDR3 runs to 16 residues. Per germline, CDR1 SEHNR and CDR2 FQNEAQ (reference sequence). CDR3 in amino acids: CASSLARTGVTETQYF. CDR3 DNA: TGTGCCAGCAGCTTAGCGCGAACGGGGGTGACGGAGACCCAGTACTTC.

The table lists this clonotype with many counts. V usage is TRBV20-1 and J usage is TRBJ1-2; 9 bases line up with TRBD1. CDR3 size: 13 residues. Per the germline V gene, CDR1 is DFQATT and CDR2 is SNEGSKA (reference sequence). V trimming: 6 bases; J trimming: 4 bases; junction bases outside the gene matches: 6. CDR3 nucleotide sequence: TGCAGTGCCAGTCTGGACAGGGGCTATGGCTACACCTTC. Amino acid sequence: CSASLDRGYGYTF.

This clonotype appeared a few times. As DNA, the CDR3 is TGTGCCATCAGTGAGTCGGAGACAGGGGGGCAGGATGAGCAGTTCTTC. Protein sequence: CAISESETGGQDEQFF. The chain couples TRBV10-3 to TRBJ2-1; 9 bases match TRBD1. V was clipped by 0 bases and J by 8 bases; unmatched bases: 8. The CDR3 covers 16 residues. CDR1 ENHRY and CDR2 SYGVKD come from the germline V gene.

Note on this clonotype: Possible read error: a much larger clone is one base away. The J gene is TRBJ2-3, the V gene TRBV6-1, with 8 bases lining up with TRBD1. Per the germline V gene, CDR1 is MNHNS and CDR2 is SASEGT. Germline trimming cut 6 bases from V and 5 bases from J; bases unmatched to any gene: 4. This CDR3 has 13 amino acids. CDR3 nucleotides: TGTGCCAGCAGGGACAGGGCTGGAGATACGCAGTATTTT. This translates into CASRDRAGDTQYF.

The V and J genes are TRBV6-4 and TRBJ2-5, with TRBD1 identical over 7 bases. Germline V gene data show CDR1 as MRHNA and CDR2 as SNTAGT. The CDR3 runs to 15 residues. J lost 0 bases, V lost 6 bases, and 7 bases had no gene match. In DNA form, the CDR3 reads TGTGCCAGCAGCAGACAGGGACCGTACCAAGAGACCCAGTACTTC. Its protein is CASSRQGPYQETQYF.

This clonotype was detected many times. The chain employs TRBV2 and TRBJ2-5, with TRBD2 matching 7 bases. V lost 7 bases and J lost 5; bases outside the gene matches: 7. The CDR3 extends over 13 amino acids. Germline CDR1 is SNHLY and CDR2 is FYNNEI. DNA of the CDR3: TGTGCCAGCAAGCGGACTAGGCAGGAGACCCAGTACTTC. Protein: CASKRTRQETQYF.

Worth noting for this clonotype: This could be a read error, since a much larger clone is one nucleotide away. The chain couples TRBV10-3 to TRBJ1-5, with 7 bases fitting TRBD1. The CDR3 covers 13 residues. V lost 6 bases and J lost 4; bases outside the gene matches: 3. Germline CDR1 ENHRY, CDR2 SYGVKD. DNA of the CDR3: TGTGCCATCAGAGGGGACAGTAATCAGCCCCAGCATTTT. It translates to CAIRGDSNQPQHF.

The chain carries TRBV5-6 and TRBJ1-1; no definite D call. The CDR3 has 12 amino acids. Germline CDR1 reads SGHDT; CDR2 reads YYEEEE. With 5 bases removed from V and 4 bases from J, the gap between germline ends came to 9 bases. In DNA, the CDR3 is TGTGCCAGCAGGGCCTATGGCACTGAAGCTTTCTTT. It encodes CASRAYGTEAFF.

This chain joins TRBV11-2 and TRBJ2-7; D is unresolved. Germline V gene data show CDR1 as SGHAT and CDR2 as FQNNGV. The CDR3 covers 12 residues. V was pared by 0 bases and J by 11 bases, with 11 bases between. The CDR3 reads CASSLDARKEYF. As DNA, the CDR3 is TGTGCCAGCAGCTTAGATGCCAGGAAGGAGTACTTC.

This clonotype was seen at least ten times. The chain's CDR3 is CASSDTRKPRGEQYF. Here the CDR3 DNA reads TGTGCCAGCAGTGACACAAGGAAGCCGCGGGGCGAGCAGTACTTC. The chain employs TRBV12-3 or TRBV12-4 and TRBJ2-7; D possibly corresponds to TRBD2 (6 bases). With 5 bases removed from V and 6 bases from J, the gap between germline ends came to 20 bases. The CDR3 contains 15 residues.

In regard to this clonotype: This is likely an artifact of a read error, given a far larger clone one base away. The rearrangement uses TRBV6-1 and TRBJ1-2; no firm D call. The CDR3 contains 12 residues. In germline, CDR1 is MNHNS, CDR2 SASEGT. V was trimmed by 6 bases and J by 5 bases, leaving 10 bases between them. This CDR3 reads CASSRDPYGYTF. In nucleotides, the CDR3 is TGTGCCAGCAGCAGAGACCCTTATGGCTACACCTTC.

This clonotype was seen at least ten times. The chain couples TRBV28 to TRBJ1-2, with unresolved D. The CDR3 is 12 amino acids. The germline gives CDR1 MDHEN, CDR2 SYDVKM. The V gene lost 6 bases and the J gene lost 8 bases, with 13 bases spanning the gap. The CDR3 DNA sequence: TGTGCCAGCAGGTACGTCGGGGAAGGCTACACCTTC. Translated: CASRYVGEGYTF.

The chain employs TRBV19 and TRBJ2-1; D perhaps matches TRBD2 (5 bases). Deletions cut 4 bases from V and 12 bases from J, with 13 bases between. From germline, CDR1 is LNHDA and CDR2 SQIVND (reference sequence). The CDR3 covers 12 residues. For the CDR3, the DNA is TGTGCCAGTAGTACTGCCGACCGGGGGCAGTTCTTC. The encoded protein is CASSTADRGQFF. Using reference TRBV19 and TRBJ2-1 for the parts outside the CDR3, the full variable domain is DGGITQSPKYLFRKEGQNVTLSCEQNLNHDAMYWYRQDPGQGLRLIYYSQIVNDFQKGDIAEGYSVSREKKESFPLTVTSAQKNPTAFYLCASSTADRGQFFGPGTRLTVL.

This clonotype was recorded many times. The CDR3 nucleotides are TGCGCCAGCAGTGAGTTTTTGAACACTGAAGCTTTCTTT. Amino acids: CASSEFLNTEAFF. The genes are TRBV10-2 and TRBJ1-1; D not resolved. The V gene's germline CDR1 is WSHSY and CDR2 SAAADI. CDR3 size: 13 residues. Trimming took 1 base from V and 0 from J, leaving 3 bases between them.

This clonotype was seen at least ten times. The chain couples TRBV6-2 or TRBV6-3 to TRBJ2-6; TRBD1 matches 8 bases. With V trimmed by 2 bases and J by 0 bases, 9 bases remained unmatched. The CDR3 runs 19 residues. Germline V gene lookup returns CDR1 MNHEY and CDR2 SVGEGT. CDR3 in DNA: TGTGCCAGCAGTTACCGGAGGACAGGGTGGATCTCTGGGGCCAACGTCCTGACTTTC. Translating gives CASSYRRTGWISGANVLTF.

The chain combines TRBV30 with TRBJ2-7, with D possibly called TRBD1 or TRBD2 (5 bases each). Germline V gene sequence: CDR1 GTSNPN, CDR2 SVGIG (reference sequence). The CDR3 loop spans 13 amino acids. V lost 4 bases and J lost 4, with 14 bases in between. DNA of the CDR3: TGTGCCTGGACCGGGACGTCTCCGTACGAGCAGTACTTC. Translated: CAWTGTSPYEQYF. The full variable domain, its missing parts supplied by reference TRBV30 and TRBJ2-7, is SQTIHQWPATLVQPVGSPLSLECTVEGTSNPNLYWYRQAAGRGLQLLFYSVGIGQISSEVPQNLSASRPQDRQFILSSKKLLLSDSGFYLCAWTGTSPYEQYFGPGTRLTVT.

The table lists this clonotype with a few counts. The chain links TRBV7-9 to TRBJ2-3; a weak D match, TRBD1 (7 bases). This CDR3 has 17 residues. The V and J ends lost 2 bases and 0 bases respectively, with 15 bases between them. The germline V gene encodes CDR1 SEHNR and CDR2 FQNEAQ (reference sequence). CDR3 DNA: TGTGCCAGCAGCTTACCCCCGGAGGGGGCTAGCACAGATACGCAGTATTTT. Amino acid sequence: CASSLPPEGASTDTQYF.

The rearrangement uses TRBV2 and TRBJ1-2; unclear D gene. Trimming shortened V by 5 bases and J by 0 bases, and 7 bases separated the two germline ends. The CDR3 runs 13 residues. Germline V gene lookup returns CDR1 SNHLY and CDR2 FYNNEI. For the CDR3, the DNA is TGTGCCAGCAGTAGGGTCCCTAACTATGGCTACACCTTC. It specifies CASSRVPNYGYTF. Full variable domain (missing parts from reference TRBV2 and TRBJ1-2): EPEVTQTPSHQVTQMGQEVILRCVPISNHLYFYWYRQILGQKVEFLVSFYNNEISEKSEIFDDQFSVERPDGSNFTLKIRSTKLEDSAMYFCASSRVPNYGYTFGSGTRLTVV.

This sequence joins TRBV12-3 or TRBV12-4 and TRBJ2-7; no firm D call. The V end lost 3 bases, the J end lost 1 base, and 13 bases lay between the germline ends. The CDR3 covers 15 residues. The CDR3 DNA follows: TGTGCCAGCAGTTTCGGGTGGAGTGGGTCCTACGAGCAGTACTTC. It yields the protein CASSFGWSGSYEQYF.

This clonotype showed up just a few times. This chain links TRBV12-3 or TRBV12-4 with TRBJ2-6, with D perhaps TRBD2 (5 bases). The CDR3 has 17 residues. V lost 0 bases and J lost 0, with 9 bases in between. The DNA for the CDR3 is TGTGCCAGCAGTTTAGCGGTAGGGAGCTCTGGGGCCAACGTCCTGACTTTC. Protein product: CASSLAVGSSGANVLTF.

This clonotype occurred a few times. This rearrangement joins TRBV5-1 to TRBJ1-1; a possible D gene is TRBD1 (6 bases). CDR3 length equals 14 residues. Germline V CDR1 and CDR2: SGHRS, YFSETQ. Trimming took 2 bases from V and 7 from J, leaving 15 bases between them. CDR3 sequence: CASSLLGPDSEAFF. The CDR3 DNA follows: TGCGCCAGCAGCTTACTCGGCCCGGACAGTGAAGCTTTCTTT.

This clonotype has a count of ten or more. This rearrangement joins TRBV2 to TRBJ1-1; D not resolved. Germline CDR1 SNHLY, CDR2 FYNNEI. V lost 6 bases to trimming and J lost 0 bases, with 8 bases between them. The CDR3 contains 13 residues. DNA of the CDR3: TGTGCCAGCAGGATCTTAATGAACACTGAAGCTTTCTTT. It encodes CASRILMNTEAFF.

The chain carries TRBV7-9 and TRBJ2-7; D may be TRBD2 (6 bases). The germline CDR1 and CDR2 sequences are SEHNR and FQNEAQ (reference sequence). V gave up 3 bases and J gave up 2 bases, with 11 bases separating them. The CDR3 runs to 14 residues. In DNA form, the CDR3 reads TGTGCCAGCAGCTTCGGGAGTCAAACCTACGAGCAGTACTTC. It translates to CASSFGSQTYEQYF.

This clonotype was observed a few times. The gene calls are TRBV9 and TRBJ2-2; D remains unclear. V was pared by 0 bases and J by 6 bases, with 6 bases between. This CDR3 has 13 residues. The germline CDR1 and CDR2 sequences are SGDLS and YYNGEE. The CDR3 region has the DNA TGTGCCAGCAGCGTAGCTACGTCCGGGGAGCTGTTTTTT. This translates into CASSVATSGELFF.

This clonotype was observed a handful of times. The gene calls are TRBV18 and TRBJ2-1; TRBD1 aligns across 7 bases. Germline V gene data show CDR1 as KGHSH and CDR2 as LQKENI. The CDR3 consists of 16 residues. Germline trimming cut 4 bases from V and 2 bases from J; bases unmatched to any gene: 8. Here the CDR3 DNA reads TGTGCCAGCTCACTCAATCCGGGACAGACCTACAATGAGCAGTTCTTC. Encoded protein: CASSLNPGQTYNEQFF.

This clonotype appeared many times. This chain joins TRBV6-5 and TRBJ1-1, with D tentatively TRBD1 (5 bases). Deletions cut 2 bases from V and 9 bases from J, with 19 bases between. This CDR3 spans 15 amino acids. Per germline, CDR1 MNHEY and CDR2 SVGAGI. The CDR3 sequence: CASSYVTQDVKKAFF. In DNA form, the CDR3 reads TGTGCCAGCAGTTACGTGACACAGGACGTCAAAAAAGCTTTCTTT.

This clonotype has only a few counts. The gene calls are TRBV9 and TRBJ1-2; D not resolved. This CDR3 contains 15 residues. Germline V gives CDR1 SGDLS, CDR2 YYNGEE. Trimming took 2 bases from V and 0 from J, leaving 11 bases between them. The CDR3 DNA sequence: TGTGCCAGCAGCGTCCGGACCGAAGCTAACTATGGCTACACCTTC. It is translated as CASSVRTEANYGYTF.

This clonotype was counted at least ten times. The rearrangement joins TRBV28 to TRBJ1-1; D not resolved. V lost 3 bases, J lost 4 bases, and 6 bases lay in between. Germline CDR1 MDHEN, CDR2 SYDVKM. The CDR3 loop spans 12 amino acids. CDR3 bases: TGTGCCAGCAGTTTCCGGATCACTGAAGCTTTCTTT. It translates to CASSFRITEAFF.